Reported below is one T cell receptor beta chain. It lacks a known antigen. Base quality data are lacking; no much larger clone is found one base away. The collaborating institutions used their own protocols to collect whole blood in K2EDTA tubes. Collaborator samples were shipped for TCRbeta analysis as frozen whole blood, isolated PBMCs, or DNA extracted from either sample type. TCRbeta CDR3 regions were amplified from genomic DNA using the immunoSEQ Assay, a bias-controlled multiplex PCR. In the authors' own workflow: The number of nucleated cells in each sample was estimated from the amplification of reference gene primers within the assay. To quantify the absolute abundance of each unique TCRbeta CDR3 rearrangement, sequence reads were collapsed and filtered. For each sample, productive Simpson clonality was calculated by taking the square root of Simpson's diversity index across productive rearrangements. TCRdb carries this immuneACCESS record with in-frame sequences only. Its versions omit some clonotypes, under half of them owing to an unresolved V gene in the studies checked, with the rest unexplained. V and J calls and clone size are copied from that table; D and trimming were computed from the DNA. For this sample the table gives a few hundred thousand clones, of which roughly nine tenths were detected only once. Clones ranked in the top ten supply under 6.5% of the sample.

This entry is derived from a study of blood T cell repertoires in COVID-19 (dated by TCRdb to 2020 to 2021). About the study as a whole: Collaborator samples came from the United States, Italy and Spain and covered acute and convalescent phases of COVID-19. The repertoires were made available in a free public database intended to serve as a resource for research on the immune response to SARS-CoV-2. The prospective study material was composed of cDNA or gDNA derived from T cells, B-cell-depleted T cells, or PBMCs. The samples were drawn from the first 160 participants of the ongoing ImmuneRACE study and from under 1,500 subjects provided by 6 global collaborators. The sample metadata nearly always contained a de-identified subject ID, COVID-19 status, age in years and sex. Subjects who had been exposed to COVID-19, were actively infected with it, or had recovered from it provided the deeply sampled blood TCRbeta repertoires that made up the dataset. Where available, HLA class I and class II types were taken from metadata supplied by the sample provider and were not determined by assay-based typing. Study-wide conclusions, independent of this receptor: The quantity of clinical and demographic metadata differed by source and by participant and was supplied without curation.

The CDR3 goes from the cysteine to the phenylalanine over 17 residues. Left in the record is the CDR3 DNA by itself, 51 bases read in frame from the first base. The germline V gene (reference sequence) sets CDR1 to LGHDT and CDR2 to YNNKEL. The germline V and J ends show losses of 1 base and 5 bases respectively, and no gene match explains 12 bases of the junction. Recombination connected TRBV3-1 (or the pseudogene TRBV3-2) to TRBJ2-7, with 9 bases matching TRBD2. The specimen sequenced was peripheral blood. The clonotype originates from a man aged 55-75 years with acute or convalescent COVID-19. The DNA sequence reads TGTGCCAGCAGCCAAGTCCCCTCGGTTGCGGGAGGGGACGAGCAGTACTTC. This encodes CASSQVPSVAGGDEQYF.